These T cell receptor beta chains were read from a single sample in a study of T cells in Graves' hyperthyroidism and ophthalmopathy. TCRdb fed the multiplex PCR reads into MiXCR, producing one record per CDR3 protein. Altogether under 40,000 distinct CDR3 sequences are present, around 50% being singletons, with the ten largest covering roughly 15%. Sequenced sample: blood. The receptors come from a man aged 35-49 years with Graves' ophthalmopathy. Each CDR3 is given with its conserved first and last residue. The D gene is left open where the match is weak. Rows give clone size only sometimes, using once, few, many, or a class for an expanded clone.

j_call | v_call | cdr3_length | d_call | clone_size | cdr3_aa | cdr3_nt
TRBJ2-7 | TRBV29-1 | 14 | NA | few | CSVVLARASYEQYF | TGCAGCGTTGTGCTAGCGCGAGCCTCCTACGAGCAGTACTTC
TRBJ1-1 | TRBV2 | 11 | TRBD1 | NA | CARADTGVAFF | TGTGCTAGAGCAGACACAGGGGTAGCTTTCTTT
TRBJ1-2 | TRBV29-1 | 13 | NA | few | CSTVPQGWDGYTF | TGCAGCACCGTCCCCCAGGGTTGGGATGGCTACACCTTC
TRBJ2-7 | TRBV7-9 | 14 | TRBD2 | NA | CASSSAGGAGEQYF | TGTGCCAGCAGCTCGGCGGGGGGGGCCGGCGAGCAGTACTTC
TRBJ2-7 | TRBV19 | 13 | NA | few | CASSPLDTGEQYF | TGTGCCAGTAGTCCACTCGATACGGGAGAGCAGTACTTC
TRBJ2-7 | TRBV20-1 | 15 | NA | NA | CSAISDNAVPGEQYF | TGCAGTGCTATTTCTGACAACGCAGTGCCCGGGGAGCAGTACTTC
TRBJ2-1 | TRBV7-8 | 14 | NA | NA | CASSPERSDTEQFF | TGTGCCAGCAGCCCTGAGCGTTCAGACACTGAGCAGTTCTTC
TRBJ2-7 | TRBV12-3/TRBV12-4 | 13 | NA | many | CASSFESWDEQYF | TGTGCCAGCAGTTTTGAGTCATGGGACGAGCAGTACTTC
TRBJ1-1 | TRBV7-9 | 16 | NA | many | CASSFIKGSANTEASF | TGTGCCAGCAGCTTTATCAAGGGAAGTGCGAACACTGAAGCTTCCTTT
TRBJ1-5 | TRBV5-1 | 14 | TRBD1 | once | CASSLQGANQPQHF | TGCGCCAGCAGCTTGCAGGGGGCAAATCAGCCCCAGCATTTT
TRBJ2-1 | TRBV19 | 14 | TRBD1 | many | CATAPGQKVNEQFF | TGTGCCACCGCCCCGGGACAGAAAGTAAATGAGCAGTTCTTC
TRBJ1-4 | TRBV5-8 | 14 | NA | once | CASSPVGGLEKLFF | TGTGCCAGCAGCCCGGTGGGGGGCTTAGAAAAACTGTTTTTT
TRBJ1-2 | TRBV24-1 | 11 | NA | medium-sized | CATGGLNGYTF | TGTGCCACTGGGGGGCTGAATGGCTACACCTTC
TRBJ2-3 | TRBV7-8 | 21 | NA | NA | CASSFGQSRGGYTFGSGTQYF | NA
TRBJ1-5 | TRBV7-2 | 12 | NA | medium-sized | CASSLGPRPQHF | TGTGCCAGCAGCTTAGGCCCCCGGCCCCAGCATTTT
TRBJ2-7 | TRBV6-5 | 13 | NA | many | CASSYSQGHEQYF | TGTGCCAGCAGCTATAGTCAAGGCCACGAGCAGTACTTC
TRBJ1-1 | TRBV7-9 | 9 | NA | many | CASSPGAFF | TGTGCCAGCAGCCCCGGGGCTTTCTTT
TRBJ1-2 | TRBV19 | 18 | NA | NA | CASSIGSGVRMYNYGYTF | TGTGCCAGTAGCATAGGATCGGGCGTGCGGATGTATAACTATGGCTACACCTTC
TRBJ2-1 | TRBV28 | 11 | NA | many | CASSSTQGRFF | TGTGCCAGCAGTTCAACACAGGGTAGGTTCTTC
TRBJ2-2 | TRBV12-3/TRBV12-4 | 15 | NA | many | CASSRQATNTGELFF | TGTGCCAGCAGTCGACAGGCGACGAACACCGGGGAGCTGTTTTTT
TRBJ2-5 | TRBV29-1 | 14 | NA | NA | CSIAGFIVEETQYF | TGCAGCATTGCGGGGTTTATAGTTGAAGAGACCCAGTACTTC
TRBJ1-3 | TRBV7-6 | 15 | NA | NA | CASSQPGQTGSTIYF | TGTGCCAGCAGCCAGCCGGGGCAAACTGGAAGCACCATATATTTT
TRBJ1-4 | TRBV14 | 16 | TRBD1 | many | CASSHITGGRREKLFF | TGTGCCAGCAGCCATATAACAGGGGGCCGTCGAGAAAAACTGTTTTTT
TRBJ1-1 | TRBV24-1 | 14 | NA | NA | CATSVGQGDTEAFF | TGTGCCACCAGTGTAGGGCAGGGAGACACTGAAGCTTTCTTT
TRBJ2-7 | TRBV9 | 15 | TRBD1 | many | CASSRTGTGSYEQYF | TGTGCCAGCAGCAGAACCGGGACAGGATCCTACGAGCAGTACTTC
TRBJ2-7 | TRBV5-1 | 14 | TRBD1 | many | CASSPGQGHYEQYF | TGCGCCAGCAGCCCTGGACAGGGGCACTACGAGCAGTACTTC
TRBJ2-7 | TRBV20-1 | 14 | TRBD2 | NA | CSARGTSGRNEQYF | TGCAGTGCTAGGGGGACTAGCGGCAGGAACGAGCAGTACTTC
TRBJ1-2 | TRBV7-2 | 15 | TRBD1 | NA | CASNSGGQGAYGYAF | TGTGCCAGCAACTCTGGGGGACAGGGGGCCTATGGCTACGCCTTC
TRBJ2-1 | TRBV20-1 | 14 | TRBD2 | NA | CSARDLGGPDEQFF | TGCAGTGCTAGAGATCTGGGAGGGCCGGATGAGCAGTTCTTC
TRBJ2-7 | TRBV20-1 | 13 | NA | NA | CSPRGPPDYEQYF | TGCAGCCCTCGTGGCCCACCGGACTACGAGCAGTACTTC
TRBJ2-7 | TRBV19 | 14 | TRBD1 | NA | CASSTDRGLDEQYF | TGTGCCAGTAGTACGGACAGGGGGCTGGACGAGCAGTACTTC
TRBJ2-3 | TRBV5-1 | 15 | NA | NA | CASSHGTLSYNEQYF | TGCGCCAGCAGCCACGGGACTCTAAGTTACAATGAGCAGTATTTT
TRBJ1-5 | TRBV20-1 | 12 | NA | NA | CSAPMTGGLRHF | TGCAGTGCGCCCATGACTGGGGGCCTTCGGCATTTT
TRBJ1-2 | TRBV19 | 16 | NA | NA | CASRPMTPGLAYGYTF | TGTGCCAGTAGACCTATGACACCGGGACTAGCGTATGGCTACACCTTC
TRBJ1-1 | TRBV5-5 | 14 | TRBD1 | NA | CASSEGQSNTEAIF | TGTGCCAGCAGCGAGGGACAGAGCAACACTGAAGCTATCTTT
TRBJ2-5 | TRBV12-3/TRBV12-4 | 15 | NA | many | CASSPATRDGETQYF | TGTGCCAGCAGTCCGGCAACCCGGGACGGGGAGACCCAGTACTTC